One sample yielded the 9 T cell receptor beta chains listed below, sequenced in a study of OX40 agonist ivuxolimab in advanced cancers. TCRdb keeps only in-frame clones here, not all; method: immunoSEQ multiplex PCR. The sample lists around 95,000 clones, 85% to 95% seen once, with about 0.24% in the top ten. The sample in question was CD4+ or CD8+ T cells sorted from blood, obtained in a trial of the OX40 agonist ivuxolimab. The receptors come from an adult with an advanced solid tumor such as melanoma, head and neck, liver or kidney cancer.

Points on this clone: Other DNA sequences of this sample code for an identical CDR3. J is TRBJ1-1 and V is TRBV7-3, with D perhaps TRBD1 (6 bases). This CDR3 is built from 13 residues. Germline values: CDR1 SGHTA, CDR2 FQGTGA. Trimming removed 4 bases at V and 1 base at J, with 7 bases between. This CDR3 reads CASSSDRNTEAFF. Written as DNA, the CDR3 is TGTGCCAGCAGCTCGGACAGGAACACTGAAGCTTTCTTT.

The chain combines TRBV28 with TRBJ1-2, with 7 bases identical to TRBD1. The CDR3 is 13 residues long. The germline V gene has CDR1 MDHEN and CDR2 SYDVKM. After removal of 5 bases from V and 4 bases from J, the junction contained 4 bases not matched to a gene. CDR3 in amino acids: CASSQAGGYGYTF. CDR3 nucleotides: TGTGCCAGCAGTCAAGCAGGGGGCTATGGCTACACCTTC.

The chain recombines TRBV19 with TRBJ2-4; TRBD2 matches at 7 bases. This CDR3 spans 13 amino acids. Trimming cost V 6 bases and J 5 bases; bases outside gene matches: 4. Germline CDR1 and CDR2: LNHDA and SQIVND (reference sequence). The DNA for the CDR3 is TGTGCCAGTAGGCTGACTAGCCAAAACATTCAGTACTTC. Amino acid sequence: CASRLTSQNIQYF.

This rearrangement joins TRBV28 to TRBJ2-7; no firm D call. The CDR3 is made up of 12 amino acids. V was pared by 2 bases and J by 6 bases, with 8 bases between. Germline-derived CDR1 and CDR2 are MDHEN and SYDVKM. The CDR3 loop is CASSLQATEQYF. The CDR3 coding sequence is TGTGCCAGCAGTTTACAAGCCACCGAGCAGTACTTC.

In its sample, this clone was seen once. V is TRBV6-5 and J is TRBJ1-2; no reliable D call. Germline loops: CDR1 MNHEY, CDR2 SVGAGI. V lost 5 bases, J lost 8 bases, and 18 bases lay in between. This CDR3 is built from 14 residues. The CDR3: CASSPANSARGYTF. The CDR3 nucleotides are TGTGCCAGCAGTCCCGCAAACTCGGCTAGGGGCTACACCTTC.

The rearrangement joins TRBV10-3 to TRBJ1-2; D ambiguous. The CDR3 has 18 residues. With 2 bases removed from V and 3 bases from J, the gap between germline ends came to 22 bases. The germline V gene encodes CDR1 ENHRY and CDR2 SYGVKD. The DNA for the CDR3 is TGTGCCATCAGTGAGGTGGATTTTGATCCGGGGATCGACTATGGCTACACCTTC. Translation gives CAISEVDFDPGIDYGYTF.

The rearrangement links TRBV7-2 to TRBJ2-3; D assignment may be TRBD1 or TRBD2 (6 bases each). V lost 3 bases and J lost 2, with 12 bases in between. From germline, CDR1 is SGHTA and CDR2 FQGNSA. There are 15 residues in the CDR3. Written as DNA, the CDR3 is TGTGCCAGCAGCTTGGGGGCGGGGAACACAGATACGCAGTATTTT. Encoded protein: CASSLGAGNTDTQYF.

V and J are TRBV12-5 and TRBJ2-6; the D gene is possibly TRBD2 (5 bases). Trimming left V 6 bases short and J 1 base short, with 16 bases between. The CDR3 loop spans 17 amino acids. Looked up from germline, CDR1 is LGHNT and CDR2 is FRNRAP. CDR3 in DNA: TGTGCTAGTGGCGCCCCACCGGGGAGATCTGGGGCCAACGTCCTGACTTTC. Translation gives CASGAPPGRSGANVLTF.

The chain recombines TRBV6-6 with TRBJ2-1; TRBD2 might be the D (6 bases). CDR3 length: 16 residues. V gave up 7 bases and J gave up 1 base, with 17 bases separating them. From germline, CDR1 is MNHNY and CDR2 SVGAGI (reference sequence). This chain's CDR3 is CASKGGSGVSYNEQFF. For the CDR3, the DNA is TGTGCCAGCAAAGGTGGTAGCGGAGTATCCTACAATGAGCAGTTCTTC.